A single sample is the source of the 21 T cell receptor beta chains below, sequenced in a study of cytomegalovirus exposure and HLA in healthy donors. Vbeta (60) and Jbeta (13) primers were used in the PCR. TCRdb's table, derived via immunoSEQ multiplex PCR, lists solely in-frame clones and lacks some. The data show 75,000 to 95,000 clones, 50% to 75% seen once. The sequenced sample consisted of PBMCs. These receptors were taken from a man aged 25-40 years in good health and CMV-seronegative.

The J gene is TRBJ1-2, the V gene TRBV19; TRBD1 aligns across 7 bases. This CDR3 comprises 16 residues. Germline V gene lookup returns CDR1 LNHDA and CDR2 SQIVND (reference sequence). V lost 3 bases to trimming and J lost 3 bases; unmatched junction nucleotides: 10. CDR3 protein: CASSISAGGNDYGYTF. The CDR3, as DNA: TGTGCCAGTAGTATTTCGGCAGGGGGGAACGACTATGGCTACACCTTC.

The rearrangement uses TRBV15 and TRBJ2-5; no reliable D call. The end of the DNA is better explained by TRBJ2-7, so the J call may be wrong. CDR1 and CDR2 (germline): LNHNV, YYDKDF (reference sequence). CDR3 length: 16 residues. For the CDR3, the DNA is TGTGCCACCAGCAGAGATCGCTGGGGAATTGACTACGAGCAGTACTTC. Protein product: CATSRDRWGIDYEQYF.

The genes are TRBV4-1 and TRBJ2-7; 8 bases align to TRBD2. The CDR3 consists of 17 residues. V trimming: 4 bases; J trimming: 2 bases; junction bases outside the gene matches: 13. CDR1 is MGHRA and CDR2 is YSYEKL in the germline V gene. CDR3 DNA: TGCGCCAGCAGCCGCACAGGGCTAGCGGGCGATGCCTACGAGCAGTACTTC. It is translated as CASSRTGLAGDAYEQYF.

The rearrangement uses TRBV4-3 and TRBJ1-2; TRBD1 agrees at 9 bases. The V segment lost 2 bases and the J segment 6 bases; nucleotides outside the gene matches: 10. The CDR3 has 16 amino acids. The germline CDR1 and CDR2 sequences are LGHNA and YSLEER. The CDR3 sequence is CASSQIQQGATHGYTF. The DNA of the CDR3 is TGCGCCAGCAGCCAAATACAACAGGGGGCTACCCATGGCTACACCTTC.

The chain employs TRBV16 and TRBJ2-3; no definite D call. The CDR3 length is 15 residues. Germline CDR1 reads KGHSY; CDR2 reads FQNENV. V lost 1 base to trimming and J lost 0 bases, with 8 bases between them. The CDR3 nucleotides read TGTGCCAGCAGCCAATTCCGTTCTAGCACAGATACGCAGTATTTT. Translating gives CASSQFRSSTDTQYF.

The J gene is TRBJ1-6, the V gene TRBV6-1, with D maybe TRBD1 (5 bases). The CDR3 totals 16 residues. CDR1 MNHNS and CDR2 SASEGT come from the germline V gene. Trimming took 3 bases from V and 2 from J, leaving 11 bases between them. The CDR3 region has the DNA TGTGCCAGCAGTGAGGTCGGAGGGGCCTATAATTCACCCCTCCACTTT. Its translation: CASSEVGGAYNSPLHF.

This chain uses TRBV5-1 with TRBJ2-5; 10 bases agree with TRBD2. The tail of the sequence fits TRBJ2-7 better, so the J call may be wrong. Germline CDR1 and CDR2: SGHRS and YFSETQ. The CDR3 totals 17 residues. The DNA for the CDR3 is TGCGCCAGCAGCCTTCTTTCCCTAGCGGGAGTTCCCTACGAGCAGTACTTC. Amino acids: CASSLLSLAGVPYEQYF.

This chain uses TRBV29-1 with TRBJ2-1; D remains ambiguous. Germline loops: CDR1 SQVTM, CDR2 ANQGSEA. V lost 4 bases and J 5 bases, leaving 12 bases between the germline ends. The CDR3 length is 13 residues. As DNA, the CDR3 is TGCAGCGTTGGGGTTAGACAACACAATGAGCAGTTCTTC. Translated, it gives CSVGVRQHNEQFF.

This chain links TRBV5-1 with TRBJ2-7; 7 bases are a match to TRBD2. Germline loops: CDR1 SGHRS, CDR2 YFSETQ. The CDR3 spans 14 residues. Trimming cost V 4 bases and J 5 bases; bases outside gene matches: 9. CDR3 residues: CASSPGREMNEQYF. CDR3 sequence (DNA): TGCGCCAGCAGCCCTGGGCGGGAGATGAACGAGCAGTACTTC.

This clone was observed a few times. V is TRBV7-6 and J is TRBJ2-1, with 9 positions matching TRBD1. The CDR3 contains 15 residues. J lost 4 bases, V lost 5 bases, and 6 bases had no gene match. Germline V gene lookup returns CDR1 SGHVS and CDR2 FNYEAQ. The CDR3 reads CASSAGQGRYNEQFF. The CDR3 DNA follows: TGTGCCAGCAGCGCCGGACAGGGGCGTTACAATGAGCAGTTCTTC.

The chain recombines TRBV2 with TRBJ1-5; 7 bases are shared with TRBD1. The trim removed 4 bases at V and 0 bases at J, leaving 3 bases unmatched. CDR1 SNHLY and CDR2 FYNNEI come from the germline V gene. There are 15 residues in the CDR3. Written as DNA, the CDR3 is TGTGCCAGCAGTGCGGACAGGTTTAGCAATCAGCCCCAGCATTTT. Amino acids: CASSADRFSNQPQHF.

This chain joins TRBV30 and TRBJ2-7; TRBD1 agrees at 8 bases. This CDR3 contains 14 residues. V trimming: 0 bases; J trimming: 6 bases; junction bases outside the gene matches: 7. Germline assignment: CDR1 GTSNPN and CDR2 SVGIG (reference sequence). The CDR3 nucleotides are TGTGCCTGGAGTGTACTGGGCAGGGGGCGCGAGCAGTACTTC. Translating gives CAWSVLGRGREQYF.

The chain has TRBV4-1 and TRBJ1-1; D gene uncertain. The CDR3 length is 15 residues. Germline V gene data show CDR1 as MGHRA and CDR2 as YSYEKL. V was trimmed by 2 bases and J by 0 bases, leaving 10 bases between them. CDR3 protein: CASSQPSGMNTEAFF. The CDR3 DNA is TGCGCCAGCAGCCAACCCTCGGGGATGAACACTGAAGCTTTCTTT.

V gene TRBV9 combines with J gene TRBJ1-2; TRBD1 aligns across 7 bases. Germline CDR1 and CDR2: SGDLS and YYNGEE. Trimming removed 4 bases from V and 6 bases from J; junction bases left unmatched: 12. This CDR3 spans 15 amino acids. The CDR3 DNA reads TGTGCCAGCAGCCCATGGGACAGAAAGCGCGATGGCTACACCTTC. It translates to CASSPWDRKRDGYTF. Combining the CDR3 with reference TRBV9 and TRBJ1-2 gives the whole variable domain DSGVTQTPKHLITATGQRVTLRCSPRSGDLSVYWYQQSLDQGLQFLIQYYNGEERAKGNILERFSAQQFPDLHSELNLSSLELGDSALYFCASSPWDRKRDGYTFGSGTRLTVV.

The chain recombines TRBV19 with TRBJ2-7; tentative D call: TRBD1 (6 bases). V dropped 5 bases and J dropped 2 bases, with 10 bases sitting between them. From germline, CDR1 is LNHDA and CDR2 SQIVND (reference sequence). The CDR3 spans 13 residues. CDR3 loop: CASSPGTPYEQYF. In DNA, the CDR3 is TGTGCCAGTAGTCCCGGGACACCCTACGAGCAGTACTTC. The full variable domain, rest sourced from reference TRBV19 and TRBJ2-7, is DGGITQSPKYLFRKEGQNVTLSCEQNLNHDAMYWYRQDPGQGLRLIYYSQIVNDFQKGDIAEGYSVSREKKESFPLTVTSAQKNPTAFYLCASSPGTPYEQYFGPGTRLTVT.

This clone was seen only a few times. The chain carries TRBV7-8 and TRBJ1-1; D possibly corresponds to TRBD1 (6 bases). There are 14 residues in the CDR3. Trimming removed 5 bases from V and 1 base from J, with 11 bases in between. Germline V CDR1 and CDR2: SGHVS, FQNEAQ. This CDR3 reads CASSGRGGNTEAFF. CDR3 in DNA: TGTGCCAGCAGCGGTAGAGGGGGGAACACTGAAGCTTTCTTT.

The chain joins TRBV4-1 to TRBJ2-3; D is unresolved. The CDR3 totals 15 residues. In germline, CDR1 is MGHRA, CDR2 YSYEKL. V dropped 1 base and J dropped 0 bases, with 8 bases sitting between them. The CDR3 loop is CASSQGFTSTDTQYF. The CDR3 DNA follows: TGCGCCAGCAGCCAAGGCTTTACAAGCACAGATACGCAGTATTTT.

V gene TRBV18 combines with J gene TRBJ1-4, with TRBD1 as a possible D gene (5 bases). V lost 5 bases, J lost 0 bases, and 10 bases lay in between. The CDR3 has 15 amino acids. Looked up from germline, CDR1 is KGHSH and CDR2 is LQKENI. CDR3 in amino acids: CASSTGYSTNEKLFF. CDR3 DNA: TGTGCCAGCTCAACAGGTTACTCAACTAATGAAAAACTGTTTTTT.

The V call is TRBV14, the J call TRBJ1-2, with D unresolved. V was clipped by 0 bases and J by 0 bases, with 17 bases between them. This CDR3 spans 18 amino acids. Germline CDR1 reads SGHDN; CDR2 reads FVKESK. The CDR3 reads CASSQDWSDAGSNYGYTF. The DNA of the CDR3 is TGTGCCAGCAGCCAAGATTGGTCAGATGCGGGATCTAACTATGGCTACACCTTC.

The gene calls are TRBV6-1 and TRBJ1-2; the match to TRBD1 covers 8 bases. The germline CDR1 and CDR2 sequences are MNHNS and SASEGT. With 6 bases clipped from V and 5 bases from J, the junction kept 8 bases outside the gene matches. This CDR3 comprises 14 residues. The CDR3 DNA is TGTGCCAGCAGACTCCAGGGGGCGGTGTATGGCTACACCTTC. Translating gives CASRLQGAVYGYTF.

The chain employs TRBV6-5 and TRBJ2-1; no clear D. The CDR3 loop spans 11 amino acids. Germline V gene lookup returns CDR1 MNHEY and CDR2 SVGAGI. The V and J ends lost 7 bases and 9 bases respectively, with 10 bases between them. Written as DNA, the CDR3 is TGTGCCAGCACGCGAGAGGCTGAGCAGTTCTTC. Amino acid sequence: CASTREAEQFF.